The 12 T cell receptor beta chains given below trace back to one sample, sequenced in a study of T cell changes during pregnancy in multiple sclerosis. TCRdb's table, derived via immunoSEQ multiplex PCR, lists solely in-frame clones and lacks some. Here the sample spans tens of thousands of clones, about nine tenths being singletons. Source: CD8+ T cells from peripheral blood mononuclear cells, taken in the second trimester of pregnancy. Source of these receptors: a female donor with multiple sclerosis, enrolled in a pregnancy study.

J is TRBJ1-4 and V is TRBV4-3; no clear D. Germline V gene lookup returns CDR1 LGHNA and CDR2 YSLEER. Trimming took 0 bases from V and 0 from J, leaving 5 bases between them. The length of the CDR3 is 15 residues. CDR3 DNA sequence: TGCGCCAGCAGCCAAGACAGTTCAACTAATGAAAAACTGTTTTTT. Translation gives CASSQDSSTNEKLFF.

This sequence joins TRBV7-6 and TRBJ2-3; 12 nucleotides line up with TRBD2. After removal of 5 bases from V and 6 bases from J, the junction contained 12 bases not matched to a gene. This CDR3 has 17 amino acids. Germline values: CDR1 SGHVS, CDR2 FNYEAQ. CDR3 sequence (DNA): TGTGCCAGCAGCGCCCCACTAGCGGGAGGATCTGGGGATACGCAGTATTTT. Encoded protein: CASSAPLAGGSGDTQYF.

This chain uses TRBV7-2 with TRBJ2-3; D ambiguous. CDR3 length: 15 residues. Between the trimmed V and J ends, which lost 1 base and 3 bases, there was a span of 11 bases. Germline CDR1 and CDR2: SGHTA and FQGNSA. The CDR3 loop is CASSLGAQYTDTQYF. For the CDR3, the DNA is TGTGCCAGCAGCTTAGGAGCCCAATATACAGATACGCAGTATTTT.

The genes are TRBV5-1 and TRBJ2-3, with D possibly TRBD2 on 5 matching bases. The CDR3 is 15 residues long. Germline V gives CDR1 SGHRS, CDR2 YFSETQ. V was shortened by 0 bases and J by 1 base, with 9 bases between the two germline ends. CDR3: CASSLAEGRTDTQYF. The CDR3 DNA reads as TGCGCCAGCAGCTTGGCCGAGGGTCGCACAGATACGCAGTATTTT.

The chain uses TRBV4-3 and TRBJ1-1; D is unresolved. V gave up 4 bases and J gave up 8 bases, with 17 bases separating them. The germline gives CDR1 LGHNA, CDR2 YSLEER. The CDR3 has 14 residues. This CDR3 is CASSLRRSPNEAFF. The CDR3, as DNA: TGCGCCAGCAGCCTCCGGAGGTCACCGAACGAAGCTTTCTTT.

The V gene is TRBV9, the J gene TRBJ1-1; 7 positions match TRBD1. The CDR3 is 14 amino acids. The ends lost 4 bases at V and 6 bases at J; junction bases unmatched: 9. Germline loops: CDR1 SGDLS, CDR2 YYNGEE. The CDR3 is CASSPRGGRAEAFF. CDR3 sequence (DNA): TGTGCCAGCAGCCCCCGAGGGGGCCGAGCTGAAGCTTTCTTT.

The CDR3: CASSLTDSAYEQYF. In DNA form, the CDR3 reads TGTGCCAGCAGTTTAACGGACTCCGCCTACGAGCAGTACTTC. V and J are TRBV6-5 and TRBJ2-7; D may be TRBD2 (5 bases). The CDR3 length is 14 residues. The V end was cut by 4 bases, the J end by 2 bases, with 12 bases between. Germline-derived CDR1 and CDR2 are MNHEY and SVGAGI.

The rearrangement joins TRBV2 to TRBJ2-7; D ambiguous. Trimming left V 8 bases short and J 1 base short, with 15 bases between. Per the germline V gene, CDR1 is SNHLY and CDR2 is FYNNEI. This CDR3 spans 14 amino acids. Here the CDR3 DNA reads TGTGCCAGCCGCGACATAGGTTTGTCCTACGAGCAGTACTTC. The encoded protein is CASRDIGLSYEQYF. The full variable domain, in which reference TRBV2 and TRBJ2-7 provide the parts outside the CDR3, is EPEVTQTPSHQVTQMGQEVILRCVPISNHLYFYWYRQILGQKVEFLVSFYNNEISEKSEIFDDQFSVERPDGSNFTLKIRSTKLEDSAMYFCASRDIGLSYEQYFGPGTRLTVT.

The chain has TRBV5-1 and TRBJ2-7, with 7 bases matching TRBD1. Per germline, CDR1 SGHRS and CDR2 YFSETQ. This CDR3 comprises 15 residues. The junction had 7 bases not matched to a gene; V was cut back by 2 bases and J by 2 bases. CDR3 amino acids: CASSLTDREPYEQYF. Here the CDR3 DNA reads TGCGCCAGCAGCTTAACTGACAGGGAACCCTACGAGCAGTACTTC.

The genes are TRBV27 and TRBJ1-4, with TRBD1 identical over 9 bases. The trim removed 1 base at V and 7 bases at J, leaving 7 bases unmatched. This CDR3 has 16 amino acids. The germline gives CDR1 MNHEY, CDR2 SMNVEV (reference sequence). The CDR3: CASSLYPGQGGEKLFF. The CDR3 DNA follows: TGTGCCAGCAGTTTATACCCGGGACAGGGTGGTGAAAAACTGTTTTTT.

This chain joins TRBV11-2 and TRBJ2-3; 11 nucleotides line up with TRBD2. V lost 3 bases and J lost 4; bases outside the gene matches: 3. Germline V CDR1 and CDR2: SGHAT, FQNNGV. CDR3 length equals 15 residues. The CDR3 region has the DNA TGTGCCAGCAGCTTTTTAGCGGGAGGGTCAGATACGCAGTATTTT. It encodes CASSFLAGGSDTQYF.

J is TRBJ2-1 and V is TRBV25-1; D not resolved. Between the trimmed V and J ends, which lost 5 bases and 7 bases, there was a span of 3 bases. The germline gives CDR1 MGHDK, CDR2 SYGVNS. This CDR3 spans 10 amino acids. The CDR3 here is CASSQNEQFF. CDR3 in DNA: TGTGCCAGCAGTCAAAATGAGCAGTTCTTC.